The clone carrying this T cell receptor beta chain occurred many times. The CDR3 is 14 residues long. The germline V gene encodes CDR1 SGHDT and CDR2 YYEEEE. The ends were cut back, 4 bases at V and 4 bases at J, with 14 bases in the middle. From the 5' RACE reads, TCRdb called clonotypes with MiXCR, one entry per CDR3 protein. The sample lists about 130,000 distinct CDR3 sequences, 7.3% seen once, with 9.5% to 15% in the top ten. These data originate in a study of CD8 T cells in ankylosing spondylitis. The chain joins TRBV5-6 to TRBJ1-2; D remains ambiguous. Sequences were obtained from blood, either unsorted or a sorted T cell fraction (not recorded which). The TCR comes from a female donor with ankylosing spondylitis or in good health (not recorded which). DNA for the CDR3: TGTGCCAGCAGCGTAGGCGGAGTCGTCTATGGCTACACCTTC. It encodes CASSVGGVVYGYTF.